These 11 T cell receptor beta chains originate from one sample sequenced in a study of CD4 T cells in relation to SARS-CoV-2 and coronaviruses. These receptors lack a known antigen. Some clones are missing from TCRdb's copy, which holds only in-frame ones; the method was immunoSEQ multiplex PCR. The sample contains roughly 41,000 clones, approximately 82% of which appear only once. Sequencing was done on a sample of naive CD4+ T cells from PBMCs, cultured in vitro. Subset specified: naive CD4+ T cells isolated by negative enrichment. The receptors stem from an adult with COVID-19.

This chain connects TRBV5-6 to TRBJ2-1; D ambiguous. Looked up from germline, CDR1 is SGHDT and CDR2 is YYEEEE. The CDR3 sequence is 15 residues long. Trimming took 1 base from V and 9 from J, leaving 17 bases between them. The CDR3 coding sequence is TGTGCCAGCAGCTTGAAGCTAAATGACTGGGTTGAGCAGTTCTTC. Its protein is CASSLKLNDWVEQFF. Variable domain in full (rest from reference TRBV5-6 and TRBJ2-1): DAGVTQSPTHLIKTRGQQVTLRCSPKSGHDTVSWYQQALGQGPQFIFQYYEEEERQRGNFPDRFSGHQFPNYSSELNVNALLLGDSALYLCASSLKLNDWVEQFFGPGTRLTVL.

V gene TRBV28 combines with J gene TRBJ2-7, with D hard to call. The CDR3 has 13 amino acids. Germline CDR1 reads MDHEN; CDR2 reads SYDVKM. Trimming shortened V by 7 bases and J by 2 bases, and 12 bases separated the two germline ends. The CDR3 loop reads CASNSEPTYEQYF. The CDR3 DNA follows: TGTGCCAGCAACAGCGAACCAACCTACGAGCAGTACTTC.

This clone was counted a single time. CDR3 region: CASSQDLMGQGLTQYF. CDR3 DNA sequence: TGTGCCAGCAGCCAAGATTTAATGGGACAGGGGTTGACCCAGTACTTC. The chain links TRBV3-1 (or the pseudogene TRBV3-2) to TRBJ2-5; TRBD1 matches 10 bases. The CDR3 contains 16 residues. Looked up from germline, CDR1 is LGHDT and CDR2 is YNNKEL (reference sequence). J was trimmed by 7 bases and V by 0 bases; bases with no gene match: 8.

The CDR3 loop reads CAWSLNYEQYF. Here the CDR3 DNA reads TGTGCCTGGAGCCTAAACTACGAGCAGTACTTC. The V gene is TRBV30, the J gene TRBJ2-7; D uncertain. The germline V gene encodes CDR1 GTSNPN and CDR2 SVGIG (reference sequence). The CDR3 runs to 11 residues. V shed 3 bases and J shed 3 bases, with 6 bases lying between them.

The chain is built from TRBV7-3 and TRBJ2-2; D might be TRBD1 (6 bases). Looked up from germline, CDR1 is SGHTA and CDR2 is FQGTGA. This CDR3 is built from 16 residues. V was pared by 6 bases and J by 6 bases, with 20 bases between. CDR3 in amino acids: CASSPGTIFPSGELFF. The CDR3 DNA reads TGTGCCAGCAGTCCCGGGACAATTTTTCCTTCCGGGGAGCTGTTTTTT.

This chain uses TRBV13 with TRBJ1-3; maybe TRBD1 (5 bases). This CDR3 is built from 16 residues. The V and J ends lost 0 bases and 2 bases respectively, with 11 bases between them. The germline V gene encodes CDR1 PRHDT and CDR2 FYEKMQ (reference sequence). CDR3 sequence: CASSLGVPGAGNTIYF. The CDR3, as DNA: TGTGCCAGCAGCTTAGGCGTTCCGGGGGCTGGAAACACCATATATTTT.

V and J are TRBV28 and TRBJ2-7, with 11 bases matching TRBD2. Germline V lookup: CDR1 MDHEN, CDR2 SYDVKM. The CDR3 loop spans 15 amino acids. J lost 4 bases, V lost 2 bases, and 4 bases had no gene match. The CDR3 is CASSLTSGRTYEQYF. Here the CDR3 DNA reads TGTGCCAGCAGTTTAACTAGCGGGAGAACGTACGAGCAGTACTTC.

This chain uses TRBV2 with TRBJ1-4; no clear D. The CDR3 length is 15 residues. V was clipped by 8 bases and J by 5 bases, with 18 bases between them. Germline V gives CDR1 SNHLY, CDR2 FYNNEI. CDR3 in amino acids: CASPGTNVKNEKLFF. CDR3 sequence (DNA): TGTGCCAGCCCGGGAACGAACGTCAAAAATGAAAAACTGTTTTTT. Using reference TRBV2 and TRBJ1-4 for the parts outside the CDR3, the full variable domain is EPEVTQTPSHQVTQMGQEVILRCVPISNHLYFYWYRQILGQKVEFLVSFYNNEISEKSEIFDDQFSVERPDGSNFTLKIRSTKLEDSAMYFCASPGTNVKNEKLFFGSGTQLSVL.

In DNA form, the CDR3 reads TGTGCCTGGAGTGGCGCGGACCCCTACGAGCAGTACTTC. Translated, it gives CAWSGADPYEQYF. The chain employs TRBV30 and TRBJ2-7, with unresolved D. The CDR3 loop spans 13 amino acids. The germline CDR1 and CDR2 sequences are GTSNPN and SVGIG (reference sequence). Deletions cut 1 base from V and 2 bases from J, with 9 bases between.

V usage is TRBV7-9 and J usage is TRBJ1-2; TRBD1 agrees at 7 bases. Germline V gene sequence: CDR1 SEHNR, CDR2 FQNEAQ (reference sequence). With 5 bases clipped from V and 6 bases from J, the junction kept 3 bases outside the gene matches. CDR3 length equals 12 residues. The DNA of the CDR3 is TGTGCCAGCAGCGCCGGACAGGATGGCTACACCTTC. Protein sequence: CASSAGQDGYTF.

V usage is TRBV27 and J usage is TRBJ1-1; D uncertain. The germline V and J ends were trimmed by 2 bases and 0 bases, with 10 bases remaining between them. Looked up from germline, CDR1 is MNHEY and CDR2 is SMNVEV (reference sequence). The CDR3 loop spans 15 amino acids. CDR3 amino acids: CASSLVAAMNTEAFF. CDR3 nucleotide sequence: TGTGCCAGCAGTTTAGTGGCAGCCATGAACACTGAAGCTTTCTTT.